Each of the 21 T cell receptor beta chains below was sequenced from the same sample in a study of blood T cells in healthy people across ages. It was with a sample-barcoded 5' primer and a J-beta primer mix that a second PCR of about 7 to 12 cycles was run. MiXCR was run by TCRdb on the 5' RACE reads, yielding one entry per CDR3 protein. The sample includes roughly 2 million distinct CDR3 sequences, 49% seen only once; the top ten take over 2%. Sequencing was performed on blood. These receptors originate from a woman in her 40s in good health.

The chain uses TRBV3-1 and TRBJ1-2; possibly TRBD1 for D (5 bases). Trimming pared 0 bases from V and 6 bases from J, leaving 11 bases between. The germline V gene has CDR1 LGHDT and CDR2 YNNKEL (reference sequence). The CDR3 extends over 14 amino acids. The CDR3 region has the DNA TGTGCCAGCAGCCAAGATATACGAGGGGATGGCTACACCTTC. It encodes CASSQDIRGDGYTF.

The genes are TRBV19 and TRBJ2-4; tentatively, D is TRBD1 (6 bases). The V end lost 1 base, the J end lost 4 bases, and 11 bases lay between the germline ends. Germline V lookup: CDR1 LNHDA, CDR2 SQIVND (reference sequence). This CDR3 region has 15 residues. CDR3 sequence reads: CASSIAGGQKNIQYF. The CDR3 DNA is TGTGCCAGTAGTATAGCCGGCGGACAGAAAAACATTCAGTACTTC.

This clonotype was detected only a few times. The CDR3 here is CASRQLASRPYEQYF. DNA of the CDR3: TGTGCCAGCAGACAACTAGCCTCACGACCATACGAGCAGTACTTC. The chain is built from TRBV12-3 or TRBV12-4 and TRBJ2-7, with D tentatively TRBD2 (6 bases). CDR3 length: 15 amino acids. Trimming removed 6 bases at V and 4 bases at J, with 19 bases between.

This clonotype has a count of ten or more. This chain connects TRBV7-2 to TRBJ2-5; TRBD1 aligns across 9 bases. CDR3 length: 13 residues. The junction had 3 bases not matched to a gene; V was cut back by 5 bases and J by 5 bases. CDR1 and CDR2 (germline): SGHTA, FQGNSA. Here the CDR3 reads CASSRDRAETQYF. CDR3 DNA sequence: TGTGCCAGCAGCCGGGACAGGGCCGAGACCCAGTACTTC.

The chain is built from TRBV20-1 and TRBJ2-3; TRBD2 matches 8 bases. CDR3 length: 17 residues. The trim removed 6 bases at V and 4 bases at J, leaving 18 bases unmatched. Germline V CDR1 and CDR2: DFQATT, SNEGSKA (reference sequence). The CDR3 loop reads CSAGGVGGRPSPDTQYF. DNA of the CDR3: TGCAGTGCCGGGGGGGTGGGGGGCCGTCCGTCGCCAGATACGCAGTATTTT.

This clonotype was detected only a few times. V is TRBV7-3 and J is TRBJ2-3; 7 bases match TRBD1. Germline V lookup: CDR1 SGHTA, CDR2 FQGTGA. The trim removed 6 bases at V and 6 bases at J, leaving 6 bases unmatched. CDR3 length equals 13 residues. CDR3 region: CASSSEDRDTQYF. For the CDR3, the DNA is TGTGCCAGCAGTTCCGAGGACAGGGATACGCAGTATTTT.

The gene calls are TRBV5-1 and TRBJ1-6, with a weak D call TRBD1 (5 bases). This CDR3 has 17 amino acids. Germline V gene sequence: CDR1 SGHRS, CDR2 YFSETQ. V was clipped by 6 bases and J by 8 bases, with 24 bases between them. The CDR3 sequence is CASTYDPDSKGYSPLHF. In DNA form, the CDR3 reads TGCGCCAGCACCTATGACCCTGACAGCAAAGGTTATTCACCCCTCCACTTT.

This clonotype occurred a few times. This sequence joins TRBV12-3 or TRBV12-4 and TRBJ2-7; 11 bases are a match to TRBD2. V gave up 7 bases and J gave up 4 bases; unmatched junction bases: 9. The CDR3 is 15 residues long. The CDR3 sequence is CASKLAGAQPYEQYF. The CDR3 region has the DNA TGTGCCAGCAAACTAGCGGGGGCCCAACCGTACGAGCAGTACTTC.

The chain couples TRBV4-3 to TRBJ2-7, with a tentative D call TRBD2 (6 bases). CDR3 length: 16 amino acids. Trimming took off 3 bases at V and 5 bases at J, with 20 bases between the two ends. CDR1 LGHNA and CDR2 YSLEER come from the germline V gene. The chain's CDR3 is CASSQERGRSRDEQYF. CDR3 DNA: TGCGCCAGCAGCCAGGAACGTGGGAGGTCCCGGGACGAGCAGTACTTC.

This clonotype was counted a few times. V and J are TRBV11-2 and TRBJ2-1; 10 nucleotides agree with TRBD1. The CDR3 length is 14 residues. J gave up 10 bases and V 2 bases, and 5 bases lay outside the gene matches. CDR1 and CDR2 (germline): SGHAT, FQNNGV. The CDR3 bases are TGTGCCAGCAGCTTACAGCGGGGACAGGGGGAGCAGTTCTTC. Protein: CASSLQRGQGEQFF. The full variable domain, completed using reference TRBV11-2 and TRBJ2-1, is EAGVAQSPRYKIIEKRQSVAFWCNPISGHATLYWYQQILGQGPKLLIQFQNNGVVDDSQLPKDRFSAERLKGVDSTLKIQPAKLEDSAVYLCASSLQRGQGEQFFGPGTRLTVL.

The CDR3 nucleotides are TGTGCCAGCAATAAGGGACTAGGGTCACAAGAGACCCAGTACTTC. Its protein product is CASNKGLGSQETQYF. The chain links TRBV6-5 to TRBJ2-5; 8 bases are a match to TRBD2. The CDR3 consists of 15 residues. V lost 7 bases to trimming and J lost 2 bases; unmatched junction nucleotides: 9. Germline V CDR1 and CDR2: MNHEY, SVGAGI.

This clonotype was seen a handful of times. This chain connects TRBV20-1 to TRBJ1-2, with a weak D call TRBD1 (6 bases). The germline V gene has CDR1 DFQATT and CDR2 SNEGSKA (reference sequence). The V gene lost 6 bases and the J gene lost 8 bases, with 16 bases spanning the gap. This CDR3 has 12 residues. As DNA, the CDR3 is TGCAGTGCCGGGGGGCAGGCTCGAGGCTACACCTTC. This gives the protein CSAGGQARGYTF.

The V call is TRBV5-1, the J call TRBJ1-2; TRBD1 might be the D (6 bases). The V gene's germline CDR1 is SGHRS and CDR2 YFSETQ. Trimming removed 4 bases from V and 3 bases from J, with 13 bases in between. This CDR3 has 14 residues. CDR3 bases: TGCGCCAGCAGCCCCGGACACAGGGACTATGGCTACACCTTC. Translated: CASSPGHRDYGYTF. The full variable domain, rest sourced from reference TRBV5-1 and TRBJ1-2, is KAGVTQTPRYLIKTRGQQVTLSCSPISGHRSVSWYQQTPGQGLQFLFEYFSETQRNKGNFPGRFSGRQFSNSRSEMNVSTLELGDSALYLCASSPGHRDYGYTFGSGTRLTVV.

For this clonotype: Because it lacks the conserved phenylalanine or tryptophan at the end, this CDR3 is likely a read error. This rearrangement joins TRBV15 to TRBJ2-5; D gene unclear. CDR1 is LNHNV, CDR2 YYDKDF, per germline (reference sequence). This CDR3 comprises 13 residues. V was pared by 0 bases and J by 4 bases, with 6 bases between. The CDR3 sequence: CATSREEGETQYY. The CDR3, as DNA: TGTGCCACCAGCAGAGAGGAAGGAGAGACCCAGTACTAC.

This sequence joins TRBV4-2 and TRBJ2-5; D perhaps matches TRBD2 (5 bases). The DNA end is a closer match to TRBJ2-4, so the J assignment may be wrong. CDR1 is LGHNA, CDR2 YNFKEQ, per germline. This CDR3 contains 15 residues. This chain's CDR3 is CASSQADSTQNIQYF. The CDR3 nucleotides are TGTGCCAGCAGCCAAGCGGACTCGACCCAAAACATTCAGTACTTC.

This clonotype has just one count. The rearrangement joins TRBV15 to TRBJ1-3, with D perhaps matching TRBD1 (6 bases). The V gene's germline CDR1 is LNHNV and CDR2 YYDKDF (reference sequence). V lost 0 bases and J lost 7, with 16 bases in between. This CDR3 has 16 residues. As DNA, the CDR3 is TGTGCCACCAGCAGAGAAAGGATTGTACAGGGTAACACCATATATTTT. Its protein is CATSRERIVQGNTIYF.

The rearrangement links TRBV7-2 to TRBJ1-3; the match to TRBD1 covers 7 bases. Germline V gene data show CDR1 as SGHTA and CDR2 as FQGNSA. This CDR3 comprises 17 residues. With 5 bases clipped from V and 0 bases from J, the junction kept 10 bases outside the gene matches. CDR3 protein: CASSPRGTAGSGNTIYF. CDR3 DNA: TGTGCCAGCAGCCCAAGGGGGACAGCCGGCTCTGGAAACACCATATATTTT.

In this sample, this clonotype turned up a few times. The chain employs TRBV2 and TRBJ2-1; D is ambiguous. The germline V gene has CDR1 SNHLY and CDR2 FYNNEI. This CDR3 contains 13 residues. The V and J ends lost 3 bases and 3 bases respectively, with 6 bases between them. CDR3 nucleotides: TGTGCCAGCAGTGACAAGAGCTACAATGAGCAGTTCTTC. It codes for CASSDKSYNEQFF.

This clonotype was found a few times. V and J are TRBV20-1 and TRBJ2-5; D remains unclear. Deletions cut 0 bases from V and 11 bases from J, with 22 bases between. This CDR3 contains 15 residues. CDR1 is DFQATT, CDR2 SNEGSKA, per germline (reference sequence). The CDR3 DNA is TGCAGTGCTAGAGACCCATGGGGAAAGGGTGAAGAGCAGTACTTC. Protein: CSARDPWGKGEEQYF.

In this sample, this clonotype turned up once. The V call is TRBV20-1, the J call TRBJ2-3; D is perhaps TRBD2 (5 bases). The CDR3 contains 15 residues. CDR1 is DFQATT and CDR2 is SNEGSKA in the germline V gene (reference sequence). The V end lost 6 bases, the J end lost 0 bases, and 16 bases lay between the germline ends. In DNA form, the CDR3 reads TGCAGTGCCGTTCTGCGGGCCCTTAGCACAGATACGCAGTATTTT. Translation gives CSAVLRALSTDTQYF.

V and J are TRBV3-1 and TRBJ1-1; 10 nucleotides align to TRBD1. Losses at the gene ends were 5 bases for V and 5 bases for J; bases not matched to a gene: 8. Germline values: CDR1 LGHDT, CDR2 YNNKEL (reference sequence). The CDR3 sequence is 15 residues long. The CDR3 loop is CASSELPGQGTEAFF. Here the CDR3 DNA reads TGTGCCAGCAGCGAATTACCGGGACAGGGGACTGAAGCTTTCTTT. Full variable domain (remainder filled in from reference TRBV3-1 and TRBJ1-1): DTAVSQTPKYLVTQMGNDKSIKCEQNLGHDTMYWYKQDSKKFLKIMFSYNNKELIINETVPNRFSPKSPDKAHLNLHINSLELGDSAVYFCASSELPGQGTEAFFGQGTRLTVV.